Presented here are 12 T cell receptor beta chains from one specimen sequenced in a study of cytomegalovirus exposure and HLA in healthy donors. Amplification used 60 Vbeta primers and 13 Jbeta primers. Using immunoSEQ multiplex PCR, the repertoire was profiled, and TCRdb retains in-frame clones only, with some absent. The sample has 90,000 to 100,000 clones, about four fifths seen once. The sequenced sample was PBMCs. Source of these receptors: a woman aged 40-49 years in good health and CMV-seronegative.

The table lists this clone with a few counts. The CDR3 loop is CASSWTGLNEAFF. CDR3 in DNA: TGTGCCAGCAGCTGGACAGGGTTGAATGAAGCTTTCTTT. The V call is TRBV5-4, the J call TRBJ1-1, with TRBD1 matching 8 bases. The CDR3 consists of 13 residues. Losses at the gene ends were 3 bases for V and 7 bases for J; bases not matched to a gene: 5. Looked up from germline, CDR1 is SGHNT and CDR2 is YYREEE (reference sequence).

This CDR3 reads CATSREWTGQETQYF. The CDR3, as DNA: TGTGCCACCAGCAGAGAGTGGACGGGGCAAGAGACCCAGTACTTC. This chain links TRBV15 with TRBJ2-5; D is possibly TRBD2 (5 bases). The CDR3 sequence is 15 residues long. Trimming cost V 0 bases and J 2 bases, with 10 bases left between them. Germline lookup yields CDR1 LNHNV and CDR2 YYDKDF (reference sequence).

J is TRBJ2-1 and V is TRBV7-9; D is possibly TRBD2 (5 bases). The CDR3 runs to 12 residues. The germline V gene has CDR1 SEHNR and CDR2 FQNEAQ (reference sequence). Trimming cost V 4 bases and J 9 bases, with 10 bases left between them. Here the CDR3 reads CASSSAGGEQFF. As DNA, the CDR3 is TGTGCCAGCAGCTCCGCCGGAGGTGAGCAGTTCTTC. Looking up the rest from reference TRBV7-9 and TRBJ2-1 gives the full variable domain: DTGVSQNPRHKITKRGQNVTFRCDPISEHNRLYWYRQTLGQGPEFLTYFQNEAQLEKSRLLSDRFSAERPKGSFSTLEIQRTEQGDSAMYLCASSSAGGEQFFGPGTRLTVL.

CDR3 sequence (DNA): TGTGCCAGCAGTCAAAAAGGGGCAGGACGGGACTATGGCTACACCTTC. Protein: CASSQKGAGRDYGYTF. The chain recombines TRBV9 with TRBJ1-2; TRBD1 is a possible D gene (5 bases). CDR3 length: 16 amino acids. CDR1 SGDLS and CDR2 YYNGEE come from the germline V gene. Trimming pared 5 bases from V and 3 bases from J, leaving 20 bases between.

The chain uses TRBV2 and TRBJ2-3; D is unresolved. The CDR3 spans 15 residues. The V end was cut by 5 bases, the J end by 1 base, with 13 bases between. Germline CDR1 is SNHLY and CDR2 is FYNNEI. CDR3 amino acids: CASSLSPPGTDTQYF. The DNA of the CDR3 is TGTGCCAGCAGTCTTAGCCCCCCGGGCACAGATACGCAGTATTTT.

This chain links TRBV2 with TRBJ2-1; D is ambiguous. V dropped 4 bases and J dropped 6 bases, with 16 bases sitting between them. CDR1 is SNHLY and CDR2 is FYNNEI in the germline V gene. This CDR3 is 15 amino acids long. CDR3 sequence (DNA): TGTGCCAGCAGTGGAACAGCTATGACCTCCAATGAGCAGTTCTTC. Translation: CASSGTAMTSNEQFF.

This clone was observed a handful of times. This chain joins TRBV7-8 and TRBJ2-5, with 7 bases matching TRBD1. The J call is in doubt because the DNA end fits TRBJ2-7 better. There are 15 residues in the CDR3. Germline-derived CDR1 and CDR2 are SGHVS and FQNEAQ. The CDR3 sequence: CASSLDLGRGYEQYF. The CDR3 DNA follows: TGTGCCAGCAGCCTAGATCTAGGCAGGGGGTACGAGCAGTACTTC.

The gene calls are TRBV9 and TRBJ2-7; 7 nucleotides match TRBD1. Germline CDR1 and CDR2: SGDLS and YYNGEE. The CDR3 covers 16 residues. V lost 1 base to trimming and J lost 5 bases; unmatched junction nucleotides: 12. The CDR3 DNA follows: TGTGCCAGCAGCGTAACTGACAGGGCCCAGTGGCACGAGCAGTACTTC. Its protein is CASSVTDRAQWHEQYF.

The chain couples TRBV7-2 to TRBJ2-3, with 7 bases matching TRBD2. The CDR3 covers 16 residues. The germline gives CDR1 SGHTA, CDR2 FQGNSA. The V and J ends lost 2 bases and 2 bases, in that order; junction bases with no gene match: 7. DNA of the CDR3: TGTGCCAGCAGCTTATTGGGGGAGGGGTCCACAGATACGCAGTATTTT. Translating gives CASSLLGEGSTDTQYF.

This clone has a single count. CDR3 sequence: CASSQALAGQDEQYF. CDR3 coding DNA: TGTGCCAGCAGCCAAGCGCTAGCGGGTCAGGACGAGCAGTACTTC. The J gene is TRBJ2-7, the V gene TRBV4-2, with 8 bases fitting TRBD2. The junction had 7 bases not matched to a gene; V was cut back by 1 base and J by 5 bases. This CDR3 is 15 amino acids long. In germline, CDR1 is LGHNA, CDR2 YNFKEQ.

The J gene is TRBJ2-5, the V gene TRBV5-1; D possibly corresponds to TRBD2 (5 bases). Germline V CDR1 and CDR2: SGHRS, YFSETQ. The CDR3 runs to 16 residues. The ends were cut back, 2 bases at V and 4 bases at J, with 18 bases in the middle. The CDR3 nucleotides read TGCGCCAGCAGCTTAGGGAGAGCGGCGGATCGAGAGACCCAGTACTTC. Encoded protein: CASSLGRAADRETQYF.

This clone was recorded once. This chain links TRBV29-1 with TRBJ2-7; TRBD1 agrees at 7 bases. Looked up from germline, CDR1 is SQVTM and CDR2 is ANQGSEA. The CDR3 runs 14 residues. After removal of 6 bases from V and 1 base from J, the junction contained 9 bases not matched to a gene. CDR3 region: CSVVPGTASYEQYF. The CDR3 nucleotides are TGCAGCGTCGTCCCCGGGACAGCTTCCTACGAGCAGTACTTC.